The clone carrying this TCR beta chain was detected many times. Its antigen is not identified. Time point: newly diagnosed GD, antithyroid drugs for less than 3 months. RNA extracted from PBMCs served as the sequencing template. CDR3-region Arm-PCR and iRepertoire HTBI primers produced the TCR beta libraries. TCRdb reanalysed the multiplex PCR reads using MiXCR and keeps one entry per CDR3 protein. The sample lists 350,000 to 500,000 distinct CDR3 sequences, around 15% occurring once. This sample is drawn from a study of regulatory T cells in long-lasting Graves disease. Study summary: Under 3 months of antithyroid drugs had been taken by newly diagnosed Graves' patients.

Study findings and constraints: It was in persistent disease that TRBV28, TRBJ1-2 and TRBJ2-5 were favored.

Per the germline V gene, CDR1 is SNHLY and CDR2 is FYNNEI. J gave up 4 bases and V 6 bases, and 1 base lay outside the gene matches. This CDR3 has 12 amino acids. This sample also belongs to another study, concerning T cells in Graves' hyperthyroidism and ophthalmopathy. That source reports: Thyroid ultrasound, orbital computed tomography, clinical symptoms, and serum thyroxine and TRAb underpinned diagnoses. A first-round RT-PCR of the TCR CDR3 used the HTBI primer set.

Source: peripheral blood mononuclear cells (PBMCs), taken at new diagnosis, from a patient treated with antithyroid drugs. J is TRBJ2-3 and V is TRBV2, with 7 bases aligning to TRBD2. This receptor was identified in a woman between 50 and 59 years old with Graves disease. The CDR3 region is CASRGGSDTQYF. The CDR3 DNA reads as TGTGCCAGCAGGGGGGGGTCAGATACGCAGTATTTT.